This T cell receptor beta chain was recorded in a study of T cells after yellow fever vaccination. This clonotype was detected a few times. TCRdb re-analysed the 5' RACE reads in MiXCR, keeping a single row per CDR3 protein. There are more than 450,000 distinct CDR3 sequences in the sample; 21% occur only once, and about a sixth lies in the top ten. This clonotype was sampled from a man younger than 35 who received the YFV17D yellow fever vaccine. Sequenced here: PBMCs, sampled 21 days after the first yellow fever vaccination.

The CDR3, as DNA: TGTGCCAGCAGCCCCCTGGTTCAGGGTAAAACCGGGGAGCTGTTTTTT. It encodes CASSPLVQGKTGELFF. This rearrangement joins TRBV5-6 to TRBJ2-2, with D tentatively TRBD1 (5 bases). Germline CDR1 is SGHDT and CDR2 is YYEEEE. V lost 4 bases, J lost 5 bases, and 18 bases lay in between. This CDR3 has 16 amino acids.